These 32 T cell receptor beta chains were all obtained from the same sample, sequenced in a study of T-cell memory formation after mild COVID-19. TCRdb processed the 5' RACE reads anew with MiXCR; each CDR3 protein has one entry. The sample shows roughly 410,000 distinct CDR3 sequences, 20% to 25% of them seen only once. Sequencing input: PBMCs or a T cell subset sorted from them (not recorded which). The receptors stem from an adult woman who had mild COVID-19 (a few samples of this study predate the infection). Cell type and time point are not known.

This chain links TRBV27 with TRBJ2-7; D is unclear. Germline CDR1 MNHEY, CDR2 SMNVEV (reference sequence). CDR3 length equals 14 residues. Trimming removed 3 bases at V and 4 bases at J, with 13 bases between. CDR3: CASSLGQDRYEQYF. The CDR3 DNA sequence: TGTGCCAGCAGTTTGGGTCAGGATCGATACGAGCAGTACTTC.

The V and J genes are TRBV11-2 and TRBJ1-1; D remains unclear. The V gene's germline CDR1 is SGHAT and CDR2 FQNNGV. With 8 bases removed from V and 1 base from J, the gap between germline ends came to 8 bases. The CDR3 covers 12 residues. CDR3 nucleotide sequence: TGTGCCAGCGTGGACGGGAACACTGAAGCTTTCTTT. This gives the protein CASVDGNTEAFF.

The chain links TRBV30 to TRBJ1-5; D perhaps matches TRBD1 (6 bases). The CDR3 loop spans 15 amino acids. The V gene's germline CDR1 is GTSNPN and CDR2 SVGIG (reference sequence). Trimming pared 3 bases from V and 1 base from J, leaving 13 bases between. The CDR3, as DNA: TGTGCCTGGAGCAACGGACAGTTAAGCAATCAGCCCCAGCATTTT. Its translation: CAWSNGQLSNQPQHF.

In this sample, this clonotype turned up a few times. J is TRBJ1-1 and V is TRBV5-5; possibly TRBD1 for D (5 bases). Germline V gene data show CDR1 as SGHKS and CDR2 as YYEKEE (reference sequence). The germline V and J ends were trimmed by 3 bases and 2 bases, with 14 bases remaining between them. There are 15 residues in the CDR3. Here the CDR3 reads CASSSGLGGNTEAFF. The CDR3, as DNA: TGTGCCAGCAGCTCAGGCCTGGGGGGAAACACTGAAGCTTTCTTT.

There are a few counts of this clonotype. The chain links TRBV27 to TRBJ2-2; D is unclear. The V and J ends lost 5 bases and 7 bases respectively, with 8 bases between them. The CDR3 runs to 12 residues. Germline values: CDR1 MNHEY, CDR2 SMNVEV (reference sequence). The CDR3 sequence: CASSVGFGELFF. The CDR3 DNA sequence: TGTGCCAGCAGTGTGGGGTTCGGGGAGCTGTTTTTT.

This clonotype appeared a single time. The chain is built from TRBV6-6 and TRBJ2-1, with 7 bases fitting TRBD1. J gave up 6 bases and V 8 bases, and 4 bases lay outside the gene matches. This CDR3 has 12 residues. Germline V lookup: CDR1 MNHNY, CDR2 SVGAGI (reference sequence). CDR3 sequence: CASETGTNEQFF. CDR3 bases: TGTGCCAGCGAGACAGGGACCAATGAGCAGTTCTTC.

In its sample, this clonotype was seen a few times. CDR3 sequence (DNA): TGCGCCAGCAGCTTGGACAAGGGAACAGATACGCAGTATTTT. As protein: CASSLDKGTDTQYF. The genes are TRBV5-1 and TRBJ2-3; the D is unclear. Germline lookup yields CDR1 SGHRS and CDR2 YFSETQ. This CDR3 has 14 residues. Trimming took off 0 bases at V and 3 bases at J, with 8 bases between the two ends.

This clonotype was seen many times. The rearrangement joins TRBV5-1 to TRBJ2-2, with a tentative D call TRBD1 (5 bases). CDR3 length equals 17 residues. Germline lookup yields CDR1 SGHRS and CDR2 YFSETQ. Deletions cut 0 bases from V and 3 bases from J, with 15 bases between. The CDR3 loop reads CASSLGANRLHTGELFF. The CDR3 DNA is TGCGCCAGCAGCTTGGGTGCAAACAGGTTGCACACCGGGGAGCTGTTTTTT.

The CDR3 spells CASSLPGAEGYTF. The CDR3 region has the DNA TGTGCCAGCAGCTTACCGGGGGCTGAAGGCTACACCTTC. The gene calls are TRBV7-2 and TRBJ1-2, with D possibly TRBD1 on 6 matching bases. Trimming cost V 2 bases and J 8 bases, with 12 bases left between them. Germline CDR1 SGHTA, CDR2 FQGNSA. The CDR3 has 13 amino acids.

This clonotype has only a few counts. The rearrangement uses TRBV29-1 and TRBJ1-5; 8 nucleotides align to TRBD1. V dropped 4 bases and J dropped 6; count of bases not matched to a gene: 5. Germline CDR1 and CDR2: SQVTM and ANQGSEA. This CDR3 has 13 amino acids. The chain's CDR3 is CSVGTGFRQPQHF. Here the CDR3 DNA reads TGCAGCGTTGGGACAGGGTTTCGTCAGCCCCAGCATTTT.

V and J are TRBV20-1 and TRBJ1-6; D gene unclear. The ends were cut back, 6 bases at V and 8 bases at J, with 20 bases in the middle. The CDR3 totals 15 residues. Germline lookup yields CDR1 DFQATT and CDR2 SNEGSKA (reference sequence). DNA for the CDR3: TGCAGTGCCTCAAAGACCTCCCCTGTGGATTCACCCCTCCACTTT. Translated: CSASKTSPVDSPLHF.

The table lists this clonotype with a few counts. This chain uses TRBV2 with TRBJ2-1, with 8 bases that match TRBD1. The CDR3 extends over 15 amino acids. Trimming at V came to 7 bases and at J to 6 bases, leaving 11 bases not matched to a gene. Germline V gives CDR1 SNHLY, CDR2 FYNNEI. The CDR3 nucleotides read TGTGCCAGCAATAGAGCAGGGGGCTCGATCAATGAGCAGTTCTTC. Its translation is CASNRAGGSINEQFF. The full variable domain, its missing parts supplied by reference TRBV2 and TRBJ2-1, is EPEVTQTPSHQVTQMGQEVILRCVPISNHLYFYWYRQILGQKVEFLVSFYNNEISEKSEIFDDQFSVERPDGSNFTLKIRSTKLEDSAMYFCASNRAGGSINEQFFGPGTRLTVL.

The gene calls are TRBV18 and TRBJ2-2; 7 bases align to TRBD1. This CDR3 spans 17 amino acids. Unmatched junction bases numbered 11, after V lost 3 bases and J lost 4 bases. CDR1 is KGHSH, CDR2 LQKENI, per germline. CDR3 nucleotides: TGTGCCAGCTCACCGCTTGACAGGGTTCGGTTCACCGGGGAGCTGTTTTTT. Encoded protein: CASSPLDRVRFTGELFF.

The V and J genes are TRBV20-1 and TRBJ2-1; no reliable D call. V shed 4 bases and J shed 2 bases, with 9 bases lying between them. Germline CDR1 reads DFQATT; CDR2 reads SNEGSKA (reference sequence). The CDR3 covers 13 residues. The CDR3 bases are TGCAGTGCTATCATCCCGCCCTACAATGAGCAGTTCTTC. Translated, it gives CSAIIPPYNEQFF.

The chain links TRBV20-1 to TRBJ1-2, with 7 bases lining up with TRBD1. The CDR3 runs to 15 residues. CDR1 DFQATT and CDR2 SNEGSKA come from the germline V gene (reference sequence). V dropped 6 bases and J dropped 2; count of bases not matched to a gene: 12. Here the CDR3 reads CSARGTGAGNYGYTF. CDR3 DNA sequence: TGCAGTGCGCGGGGAACAGGGGCGGGGAACTATGGCTACACCTTC.

The chain links TRBV21-1 to TRBJ2-3; TRBD2, as called in the table, went unchecked against the DNA. TRBV21-1 is classified as a pseudogene. This CDR3 region has 19 residues. The CDR3 bases are TGTGCCAGCGCGAATGAGAGGCAGGGTTCGCTAGTTAGCACAGATACGCAGTATTTT. This translates into CASANERQGSLVSTDTQYF.

This clonotype has a handful of counts. The chain links TRBV24-1 to TRBJ2-2; no clear D gene. The V gene's germline CDR1 is KGHDR and CDR2 SFDVKD. V was cut by 1 base and J by 4 bases, with 6 bases left in between. CDR3 length: 14 residues. The CDR3 reads CATSDFLGTGELFF. CDR3 in DNA: TGTGCCACCAGTGATTTTCTGGGCACCGGGGAGCTGTTTTTT.

The chain has TRBV6-2 or TRBV6-3 and TRBJ1-5, with D perhaps TRBD1 (5 bases). V dropped 6 bases and J dropped 3 bases, with 9 bases sitting between them. CDR1 is MNHEY, CDR2 SVGEGT, per germline. The CDR3 sequence is 13 residues long. DNA for the CDR3: TGTGCCAGCAGCTGGGGCAACAATCAGCCCCAGCATTTT. Its translation: CASSWGNNQPQHF.

The rearrangement uses TRBV7-3 and TRBJ2-3; D not resolved. Germline V gives CDR1 SGHTA, CDR2 FQGTGA. The CDR3 totals 13 residues. Trimming stripped 4 bases from V and 2 bases from J, with 7 bases between. The CDR3 DNA follows: TGTGCCAGCAGCTCCATTTTCACAGATACGCAGTATTTT. It specifies CASSSIFTDTQYF.

This clonotype was found a few times. The CDR3 spells CASSPQGQNNEKLFF. DNA for the CDR3: TGCGCCAGCAGCCCCCAGGGGCAGAATAATGAAAAACTGTTTTTT. The chain employs TRBV5-1 and TRBJ1-4; weak D call: TRBD1 (6 bases). Germline CDR1 reads SGHRS; CDR2 reads YFSETQ. The CDR3 extends over 15 amino acids. V was shortened by 4 bases and J by 4 bases, with 14 bases between the two germline ends. Complete variable domain (other parts from reference TRBV5-1 and TRBJ1-4): KAGVTQTPRYLIKTRGQQVTLSCSPISGHRSVSWYQQTPGQGLQFLFEYFSETQRNKGNFPGRFSGRQFSNSRSEMNVSTLELGDSALYLCASSPQGQNNEKLFFGSGTQLSVL.

In its sample, this clonotype was seen many times. The chain recombines TRBV25-1 with TRBJ2-7; D perhaps matches TRBD1 (5 bases). The CDR3 totals 16 residues. Germline V gene data show CDR1 as MGHDK and CDR2 as SYGVNS. The V and J ends lost 1 base and 4 bases respectively, with 17 bases between them. CDR3 sequence: CASSELGRAQGYEQYF. CDR3 in DNA: TGTGCCAGCAGTGAATTAGGCAGGGCCCAAGGGTACGAGCAGTACTTC.

This clonotype was picked up many times. The chain has TRBV7-9 and TRBJ2-1, with 10 bases lining up with TRBD1. The CDR3 runs 16 residues. The trim removed 1 base at V and 9 bases at J, leaving 9 bases unmatched. From germline, CDR1 is SEHNR and CDR2 FQNEAQ (reference sequence). CDR3 bases: TGTGCCAGCAGCTTAGGCGAGACAGGGGGCGAGGCTGAGCAGTTCTTC. Its translation: CASSLGETGGEAEQFF.

The chain has TRBV5-1 and TRBJ1-1, with D possibly being TRBD1 (6 bases). Trimming left V 5 bases short and J 1 base short, with 12 bases between. CDR3 length: 14 amino acids. Germline V lookup: CDR1 SGHRS, CDR2 YFSETQ. In DNA form, the CDR3 reads TGCGCCAGCAGAGGCCCGGGACAGAACACTGAAGCTTTCTTT. It yields the protein CASRGPGQNTEAFF.

This clonotype was counted a few times. V usage is TRBV24-1 and J usage is TRBJ1-2; 7 nucleotides agree with TRBD1. The CDR3 is made up of 14 amino acids. The junction had 0 bases not matched to a gene; V was cut back by 0 bases and J by 3 bases. The germline V gene has CDR1 KGHDR and CDR2 SFDVKD. The CDR3 DNA follows: TGTGCCACCAGTGATTTGACAGGGGACTATGGCTACACCTTC. Amino acids: CATSDLTGDYGYTF.

This clonotype showed up just a few times. The chain employs TRBV20-1 and TRBJ2-3; 8 nucleotides line up with TRBD1. CDR1 and CDR2 from the germline V gene are DFQATT and SNEGSKA (reference sequence). V shed 4 bases and J 1 base; nucleotides not matched to a gene: 1. The CDR3 extends over 13 amino acids. The CDR3 DNA is TGCAGTGCTAAGGGACAGGGCACAGATACGCAGTATTTT. As protein: CSAKGQGTDTQYF.

For this clonotype: A read error may account for a junction end that differs from germline. CDR3 DNA: TGTGCCAGCTCACCCGATGCTGGAGCCAACGTCCTGACTTTC. It codes for CASSPDAGANVLTF. J is TRBJ2-6 and V is TRBV18; unclear D gene. Germline lookup yields CDR1 KGHSH and CDR2 LQKENI. The CDR3 totals 14 residues.

J is TRBJ1-6 and V is TRBV20-1; D is possibly TRBD1 (6 bases). This CDR3 spans 12 amino acids. Per the germline V gene, CDR1 is DFQATT and CDR2 is SNEGSKA (reference sequence). The V and J ends lost 1 base and 9 bases respectively, with 7 bases between them. The CDR3 protein is CSARVRGSPLHF. CDR3 sequence (DNA): TGCAGTGCTAGAGTCAGGGGTTCACCCCTCCACTTT.

The CDR3 nucleotides read TGTGCCAGCAGTTGGGACAGGGGAGGTGAAAAACTGTTTTTT. Its translation is CASSWDRGGEKLFF. The chain couples TRBV6-1 to TRBJ1-4, with 10 bases identical to TRBD1. Germline V gives CDR1 MNHNS, CDR2 SASEGT. The CDR3 sequence is 14 residues long. V lost 5 bases to trimming and J lost 7 bases; unmatched junction nucleotides: 4.

The sample holds a few counts of this clonotype. The V and J genes are TRBV7-2 and TRBJ2-5, with unresolved D. There are 13 residues in the CDR3. Germline V gives CDR1 SGHTA, CDR2 FQGNSA. V was shortened by 4 bases and J by 7 bases, with 13 bases between the two germline ends. CDR3 sequence (DNA): TGTGCCAGCAGCTCTCCCTCTAGAGGGACCCAGTACTTC. Translated, it gives CASSSPSRGTQYF.

There are a few counts of this clonotype. The chain employs TRBV6-5 and TRBJ2-7; the match to TRBD1 covers 7 bases. The germline gives CDR1 MNHEY, CDR2 SVGAGI. After removal of 2 bases from V and 3 bases from J, the junction contained 4 bases not matched to a gene. This CDR3 contains 14 residues. The CDR3 coding sequence is TGTGCCAGCAGTTACCAGACAGGGTACTACGAGCAGTACTTC. Translating it yields CASSYQTGYYEQYF.

There are a few counts of this clonotype. J is TRBJ2-7 and V is TRBV6-2 or TRBV6-3, with D possibly being TRBD2 (5 bases). V dropped 0 bases and J dropped 5 bases, with 11 bases sitting between them. Looked up from germline, CDR1 is MNHEY and CDR2 is SVGEGT. The CDR3 loop spans 14 amino acids. CDR3 DNA sequence: TGTGCCAGCAGTTACTCCGGCGGGCCCCACGAGCAGTACTTC. It specifies CASSYSGGPHEQYF.

V usage is TRBV5-4 and J usage is TRBJ2-1, with 9 bases identical to TRBD2. The CDR3 has 15 amino acids. Germline trimming cut 4 bases from V and 5 bases from J; bases unmatched to any gene: 7. Germline CDR1 reads SGHNT; CDR2 reads YYREEE (reference sequence). Here the CDR3 DNA reads TGTGCCAGCAGCGTTAGCGGGGGCCGAGACAATGAGCAGTTCTTC. Translated, it gives CASSVSGGRDNEQFF.